This TCR beta chain stems from a study of cytomegalovirus exposure and HLA in healthy donors. Findings and limits, study-wide: Most TCR sequences were rare, but some public TCRs occurred in many donors. With later analysis, a missense DCLRE1C variant became linked to TCR beta V- and J-gene trimming. Across all donors, roughly uniform sequencing depth was an assumption of the presence/absence analyses.

As for this clone: Its antigen is not known.

Vbeta (60) and Jbeta (13) primers were used in the PCR. Assay: immunoSEQ multiplex PCR; the TCRdb copy retains only in-frame clones and omits some. The table lists roughly 150,000 clones, roughly 80% of them singletons. Sequenced sample: PBMCs. The sequence came from a male donor in good health and CMV-seropositive.

CDR3 amino acids: CASSAQDSSGNTIYF. CDR3 DNA: TGTGCCAGCAGCGCCCAGGATTCCTCTGGAAACACCATATATTTT. The V gene is TRBV9, the J gene TRBJ1-3; no definite D call. Germline assignment: CDR1 SGDLS and CDR2 YYNGEE. This CDR3 spans 15 amino acids. V lost 3 bases and J 0 bases, leaving 10 bases between the germline ends. The full variable domain, with the rest looked up from reference TRBV9 and TRBJ1-3, is DSGVTQTPKHLITATGQRVTLRCSPRSGDLSVYWYQQSLDQGLQFLIQYYNGEERAKGNILERFSAQQFPDLHSELNLSSLELGDSALYFCASSAQDSSGNTIYFGEGSWLTVV.